Presented here are 5 T cell receptor beta chains from one specimen sequenced in a study of T-cell memory formation after mild COVID-19. TCRdb re-derived calls from the 5' RACE reads in MiXCR, one entry per CDR3 protein. The sample includes around 390,000 distinct CDR3 sequences, about 17% of them seen just once. Sample: PBMCs or a T cell subset sorted from them (not recorded which). The receptors here all came from a man younger than 35 who had mild COVID-19 (a few samples of this study predate the infection). Cell type and time point are not known.

V is TRBV28 and J is TRBJ1-3; the match to TRBD1 covers 8 bases. Per the germline V gene, CDR1 is MDHEN and CDR2 is SYDVKM. The trim removed 11 bases at V and 0 bases at J, leaving 9 bases unmatched. The CDR3 consists of 15 residues. The CDR3 reads CAVPKTGDSGNTIYF. CDR3 nucleotides: TGTGCCGTACCGAAGACAGGGGACTCTGGAAACACCATATATTTT.

This clonotype was observed a handful of times. The chain has TRBV5-1 and TRBJ1-2; unclear D gene. The V gene lost 6 bases and the J gene lost 1 base, with 19 bases spanning the gap. This CDR3 has 16 residues. From germline, CDR1 is SGHRS and CDR2 YFSETQ. Written as DNA, the CDR3 is TGCGCCAGCACCCTTTTTACCGGAGAGGATAACTATGGCTACACCTTC. It yields the protein CASTLFTGEDNYGYTF.

This chain connects TRBV5-4 to TRBJ2-3; unclear D gene. The V gene's germline CDR1 is SGHNT and CDR2 YYREEE (reference sequence). The CDR3 is 11 residues long. Between the trimmed V and J ends, which lost 0 bases and 10 bases, there was a span of 6 bases. The DNA for the CDR3 is TGTGCCAGCAGCTTGGGGGGTCCGCAGTATTTT. This codes for CASSLGGPQYF.

As regards this clonotype: Germline is not matched at one junction end, which may reflect a read error. The V call is TRBV3-1, the J call TRBJ2-7; 8 bases agree with TRBD1. CDR1 and CDR2 from the germline V gene are LGHDT and YNNKEL (reference sequence). This CDR3 contains 17 residues. CDR3 nucleotides: TGTTCCAGCAGCCAAGGTACAGCCGGGACAGGCTCCCACGAGCAGTACTTC. Translation gives CSSSQGTAGTGSHEQYF.

The chain is built from TRBV6-5 and TRBJ2-5, with D unclear. The V and J ends lost 8 bases and 5 bases respectively, with 9 bases between them. Germline V gives CDR1 MNHEY, CDR2 SVGAGI. This CDR3 comprises 11 residues. This chain's CDR3 is CASGRRETQYF. The CDR3 bases are TGTGCCAGCGGTCGTCGGGAGACCCAGTACTTC.